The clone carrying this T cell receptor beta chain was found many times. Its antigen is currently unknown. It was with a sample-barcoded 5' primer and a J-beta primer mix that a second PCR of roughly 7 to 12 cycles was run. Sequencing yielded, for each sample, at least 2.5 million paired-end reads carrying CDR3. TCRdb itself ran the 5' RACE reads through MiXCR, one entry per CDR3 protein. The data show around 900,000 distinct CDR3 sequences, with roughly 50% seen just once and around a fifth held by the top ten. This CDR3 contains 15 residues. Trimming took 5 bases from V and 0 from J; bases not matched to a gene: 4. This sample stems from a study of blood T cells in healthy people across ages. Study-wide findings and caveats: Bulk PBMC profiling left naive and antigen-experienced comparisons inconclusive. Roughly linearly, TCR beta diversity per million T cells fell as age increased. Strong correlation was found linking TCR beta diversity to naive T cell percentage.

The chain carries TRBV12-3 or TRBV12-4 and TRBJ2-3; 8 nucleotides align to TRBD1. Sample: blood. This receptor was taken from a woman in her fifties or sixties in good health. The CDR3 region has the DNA TGTGCCAGCAGTCCCCGGGACAGGAGCACAGATACGCAGTATTTT. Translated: CASSPRDRSTDTQYF.